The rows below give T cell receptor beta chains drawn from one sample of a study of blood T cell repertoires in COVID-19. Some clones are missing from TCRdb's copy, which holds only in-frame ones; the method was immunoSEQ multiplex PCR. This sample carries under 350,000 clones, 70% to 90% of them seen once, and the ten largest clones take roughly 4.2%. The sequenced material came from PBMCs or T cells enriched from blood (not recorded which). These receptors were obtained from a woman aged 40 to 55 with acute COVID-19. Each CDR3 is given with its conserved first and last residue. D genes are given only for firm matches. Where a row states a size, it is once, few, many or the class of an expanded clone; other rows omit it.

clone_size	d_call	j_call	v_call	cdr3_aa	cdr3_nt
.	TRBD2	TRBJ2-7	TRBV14	CASSRMVGGMKEQYF	TGTGCCAGCAGCCGGATGGTGGGAGGGATGAAGGAGCAGTACTTC
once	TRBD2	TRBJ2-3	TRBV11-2	CASSLGAGSTDTQYF	TGTGCCAGCAGCTTAGGAGCGGGGAGCACAGATACGCAGTATTTT
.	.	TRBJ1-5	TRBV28	CASSSNNQPQHF	TGTGCCAGCAGTTCAAATAATCAGCCCCAGCATTTT
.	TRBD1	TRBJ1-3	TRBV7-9	CASSSWDRALSGNTIYF	TGTGCCAGCAGCTCGTGGGACAGGGCCCTCTCTGGAAACACCATATATTTT
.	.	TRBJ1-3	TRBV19	CASSRTGAGNTIYF	TGTGCCAGTAGTAGGACCGGGGCTGGAAACACCATATATTTT
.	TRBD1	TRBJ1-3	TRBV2	CASGRQGYSGNTIYF	TGTGCCAGTGGAAGACAGGGCTACTCTGGAAACACCATATATTTT
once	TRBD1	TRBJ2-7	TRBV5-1	CASSFGTGNEQYF	TGCGCCAGCAGCTTTGGGACAGGGAACGAGCAGTACTTC
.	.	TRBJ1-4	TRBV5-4	CATRAGDEKLFF	TGTGCCACCCGGGCGGGAGACGAAAAACTGTTTTTT
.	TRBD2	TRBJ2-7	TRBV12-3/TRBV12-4	CASSFSGYEQYF	TGTGCCAGCAGTTTTAGCGGGTACGAGCAGTACTTC
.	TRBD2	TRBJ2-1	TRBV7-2	CASSLILAGVVEQFF	TGTGCCAGCAGCTTAATACTAGCGGGGGTGGTTGAGCAGTTCTTC
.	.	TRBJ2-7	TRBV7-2	CASSLGTIYEQYF	TGTGCCAGCAGCCTCGGGACAATCTACGAGCAGTACTTC
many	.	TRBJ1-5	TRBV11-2	CASSHTDTGRDQPQHF	TGTGCCAGCAGCCATACGGATACAGGGCGTGATCAGCCCCAGCATTTT
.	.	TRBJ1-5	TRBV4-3	CASSQRGYQPQHF	TGCGCCAGCAGCCAACGGGGGTATCAGCCCCAGCATTTT
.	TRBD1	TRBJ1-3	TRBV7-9	CASSPPDRGFYTSGNTIYF	TGTGCCAGCAGCCCTCCGGACAGGGGCTTCTATACATCAGGAAACACCATATATTTT
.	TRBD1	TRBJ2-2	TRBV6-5	CASSPQGAAGELFF	TGTGCCAGCAGTCCACAGGGGGCGGCCGGGGAGCTGTTTTTT
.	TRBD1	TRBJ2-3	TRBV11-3	CASSLHLGQGGTDTQYF	TGTGCCAGCAGCCTTCACCTCGGCCAGGGGGGCACAGATACGCAGTATTTT
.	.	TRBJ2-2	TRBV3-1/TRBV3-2	CASSQSGSGRTGELFF	TGTGCCAGCAGCCAATCCGGGTCGGGAAGAACCGGGGAGCTGTTTTTT
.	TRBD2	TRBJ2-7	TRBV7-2	CASSLWEGGPGEQYF	TGTGCCAGCAGCTTATGGGAGGGAGGGCCAGGCGAGCAGTACTTC
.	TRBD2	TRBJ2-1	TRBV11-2	CASSLVTSGAYNEQFF	TGTGCCAGCAGCTTAGTGACTAGCGGGGCGTACAATGAGCAGTTCTTC
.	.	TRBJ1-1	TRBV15	CATSRPGQKDTEAFF	TGTGCCACCAGCAGGCCCGGACAGAAAGACACTGAAGCTTTCTTT
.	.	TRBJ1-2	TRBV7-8	CASSRGGSYGYTF	TGTGCCAGCAGCCGGGGGGGATCCTATGGCTACACCTTC
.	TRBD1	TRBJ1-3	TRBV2	CASSRDRGTDTIYF	TGTGCCAGCAGCCGGGACAGGGGAACGGACACCATATATTTT
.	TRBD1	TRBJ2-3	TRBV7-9	CASSRIQGERTDTQYF	TGTGCCAGCAGCCGCATCCAGGGGGAGAGAACAGATACGCAGTATTTT
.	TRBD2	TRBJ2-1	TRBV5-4	CASSLSGGFYNEQFF	TGTGCCAGCAGCTTGAGCGGGGGGTTTTACAATGAGCAGTTCTTC
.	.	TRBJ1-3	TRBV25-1	CASSGGGRNTIYF	TGTGCCAGCAGTGGTGGGGGGAGGAACACCATATATTTT
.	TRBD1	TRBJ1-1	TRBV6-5	CASRGQGLMNTEAFF	TGTGCCAGCAGGGGACAGGGGCTGATGAACACTGAAGCTTTCTTT
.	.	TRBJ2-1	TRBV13	CASSREIKDEQFF	TGTGCCAGCAGCCGGGAAATTAAGGATGAGCAGTTCTTC
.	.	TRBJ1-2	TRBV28	CASSLSHLSYGYTF	TGTGCCAGCAGTTTGAGTCACCTCTCCTATGGCTACACCTTC
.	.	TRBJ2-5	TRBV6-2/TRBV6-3	CASSSQETQYF	TGTGCCAGCAGTTCACAAGAGACCCAGTACTTC
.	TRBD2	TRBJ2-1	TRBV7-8	CASSLADWTSGSLNEQFF	TGTGCCAGCAGCTTAGCTGATTGGACTAGCGGGAGCCTAAATGAGCAGTTCTTC
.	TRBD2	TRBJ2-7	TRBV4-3	CASSQRREFEQYF	TGCGCCAGCAGCCAGAGGCGGGAGTTCGAGCAGTACTTC